This T cell receptor (beta chain) is drawn from a study of cytomegalovirus exposure and HLA in healthy donors. The primer mix had 60 Vbeta and 13 Jbeta primers. Sequencing used immunoSEQ multiplex PCR; TCRdb keeps in-frame clones, though not all of them. The table has 200,000 to 250,000 clones, approximately 88% seen once. The CDR3 has 15 residues. Trimming cost V 6 bases and J 2 bases, with 17 bases left between them. CDR1 is MRHNA and CDR2 is SNTAGT in the germline V gene. Sequenced material: PBMCs. The origin of this receptor is a boy between 2 and 10 years old in good health and CMV-seronegative. The chain couples TRBV6-4 to TRBJ2-7; the D gene is possibly TRBD1 (5 bases). As DNA, the CDR3 is TGTGCCAGCAGGACCCTTACAGGCGGAACCTACGAGCAGTACTTC. This codes for CASRTLTGGTYEQYF.